One and the same sample provided the 23 T cell receptor beta chains below, sequenced in a study of T cell repertoires in cytomegalovirus infection. TCRdb reprocessed the reads via MiXCR and lists one record per CDR3 protein. In the table there are roughly 100,000 distinct CDR3 sequences, more than 15% of which are singletons. Sample: PBMCs. Every receptor here comes from a human donor in good health (CMV status not recorded). Some clones in this sample may be carry-over from other donors' samples.

At least ten counts were recorded for this clonotype. The chain couples TRBV7-9 to TRBJ2-5, with 9 bases matching TRBD2. Germline V lookup: CDR1 SEHNR, CDR2 FQNEAQ (reference sequence). The CDR3 is 16 residues long. V trimming: 5 bases; J trimming: 0 bases; junction bases outside the gene matches: 7. The CDR3: CASSQRLAENQETQYF. Here the CDR3 DNA reads TGTGCCAGCAGCCAACGACTAGCGGAAAACCAAGAGACCCAGTACTTC. Variable domain in full (rest from reference TRBV7-9 and TRBJ2-5): DTGVSQNPRHKITKRGQNVTFRCDPISEHNRLYWYRQTLGQGPEFLTYFQNEAQLEKSRLLSDRFSAERPKGSFSTLEIQRTEQGDSAMYLCASSQRLAENQETQYFGPGTRLLVL.

This clonotype was detected only a few times. J is TRBJ1-5 and V is TRBV28; 9 bases match TRBD1. In germline, CDR1 is MDHEN, CDR2 SYDVKM. The V segment lost 4 bases and the J segment 1 base; nucleotides outside the gene matches: 11. The CDR3 sequence is 18 residues long. The CDR3 protein is CASSSFPGQGGSNQPQHF. The CDR3 DNA follows: TGTGCCAGCAGTTCATTCCCGGGACAGGGTGGAAGCAATCAGCCCCAGCATTTT. The entire variable domain, with the rest obtained from reference TRBV28 and TRBJ1-5, is as follows: DVKVTQSSRYLVKRTGEKVFLECVQDMDHENMFWYRQDPGLGLRLIYFSYDVKMKEKGDIPEGYSVSREKKERFSLILESASTNQTSMYLCASSSFPGQGGSNQPQHFGDGTRLSIL.

The genes are TRBV20-1 and TRBJ1-1; D gene unclear. Germline CDR1 is DFQATT and CDR2 is SNEGSKA (reference sequence). The CDR3 consists of 13 residues. The V end lost 6 bases, the J end lost 0 bases, and 11 bases lay between the germline ends. The CDR3 coding sequence is TGCAGTGCCGGACGGCTCCTGAACACTGAAGCTTTCTTT. Residues: CSAGRLLNTEAFF.

This clonotype was seen a handful of times. V gene TRBV29-1 combines with J gene TRBJ2-4, with D unclear. Germline V gives CDR1 SQVTM, CDR2 ANQGSEA. This CDR3 contains 12 residues. The V end was cut by 4 bases, the J end by 0 bases, with 4 bases between. The CDR3 spells CSVGGAKNIQYF. The CDR3 region has the DNA TGCAGCGTTGGAGGAGCCAAAAACATTCAGTACTTC. Looking up the rest from reference TRBV29-1 and TRBJ2-4 gives the full variable domain: SAVISQKPSRDICQRGTSLTIQCQVDSQVTMMFWYRQQPGQSLTLIATANQGSEATYESGFVIDKFPISRPNLTFSTLTVSNMSPEDSSIYLCSVGGAKNIQYFGAGTRLSVL.

This clonotype was detected only a few times. This chain connects TRBV6-1 to TRBJ2-7; D is unclear. Trimming left V 3 bases short and J 3 bases short, with 3 bases between. The CDR3 length is 11 residues. CDR1 is MNHNS and CDR2 is SASEGT in the germline V gene. CDR3 residues: CASSDYYEQYF. CDR3 in DNA: TGTGCCAGCAGTGATTACTACGAGCAGTACTTC.

This chain joins TRBV29-1 and TRBJ2-1; no definite D call. The CDR3 runs 11 residues. CDR1 and CDR2 from the germline V gene are SQVTM and ANQGSEA. V shed 3 bases and J shed 3 bases, with 3 bases lying between them. The CDR3 DNA sequence: TGCAGCGTTGATGGCTACAATGAGCAGTTCTTC. This translates into CSVDGYNEQFF.

The sample holds a few counts of this clonotype. The chain links TRBV30 to TRBJ1-2; D gene unclear. Germline V gene lookup returns CDR1 GTSNPN and CDR2 SVGIG (reference sequence). There are 12 residues in the CDR3. V dropped 1 base and J dropped 10 bases, with 13 bases sitting between them. CDR3 in amino acids: CAWSEKGTDYTF. CDR3 bases: TGTGCCTGGAGTGAGAAGGGAACAGACTACACCTTC. The full variable domain, rest sourced from reference TRBV30 and TRBJ1-2, is SQTIHQWPATLVQPVGSPLSLECTVEGTSNPNLYWYRQAAGRGLQLLFYSVGIGQISSEVPQNLSASRPQDRQFILSSKKLLLSDSGFYLCAWSEKGTDYTFGSGTRLTVV.

The chain links TRBV6-6 to TRBJ1-2, with 9 positions matching TRBD1. Germline values: CDR1 MNHNY, CDR2 SVGAGI (reference sequence). The CDR3 sequence is 16 residues long. Trimming took 6 bases from V and 5 from J; bases not matched to a gene: 13. In DNA form, the CDR3 reads TGTGCCAGCAGCCGAGCCCACAGGGGGCGGCTGTATGGCTACACCTTC. It is translated as CASSRAHRGRLYGYTF.

The genes are TRBV10-3 and TRBJ1-2; no reliable D call. V dropped 1 base and J dropped 3 bases, with 6 bases sitting between them. This CDR3 spans 13 amino acids. Germline CDR1 ENHRY, CDR2 SYGVKD. CDR3 DNA: TGTGCCATCAGTGAGTTAAATGACTATGGCTACACCTTC. It yields the protein CAISELNDYGYTF.

This clonotype was observed at least ten times. V usage is TRBV7-8 and J usage is TRBJ2-5; D might be TRBD2 (6 bases). Per the germline V gene, CDR1 is SGHVS and CDR2 is FQNEAQ. Between the trimmed V and J ends, which lost 5 bases and 1 base, there was a span of 20 bases. The CDR3 covers 17 residues. The CDR3 region has the DNA TGTGCCAGCAGCACGCCGCGTCGGGGGAACTCCCAAGAGACCCAGTACTTC. It translates to CASSTPRRGNSQETQYF.

The table lists this clonotype with many counts. The rearrangement joins TRBV7-2 to TRBJ2-7, with D perhaps assigned TRBD1 or TRBD2 (5 bases each). Germline assignment: CDR1 SGHTA and CDR2 FQGNSA. The V gene lost 1 base and the J gene lost 4 bases, with 11 bases spanning the gap. This CDR3 is 14 amino acids long. CDR3: CASSLEGPKYEQYF. DNA of the CDR3: TGTGCCAGCAGCTTAGAGGGACCAAAATACGAGCAGTACTTC.

The gene calls are TRBV6-1 and TRBJ2-7, with D unresolved. There are 11 residues in the CDR3. V lost 0 bases and J 6 bases, leaving 3 bases between the germline ends. CDR1 and CDR2 from the germline V gene are MNHNS and SASEGT. Written as DNA, the CDR3 is TGTGCCAGCAGTGAAGCCACCGAGCAGTACTTC. Encoded protein: CASSEATEQYF.

This clonotype has more than one count but fewer than ten. V gene TRBV5-1 combines with J gene TRBJ1-1; D unresolved. The CDR3 contains 13 residues. V was pared by 0 bases and J by 6 bases, with 9 bases between. Germline CDR1 reads SGHRS; CDR2 reads YFSETQ. Written as DNA, the CDR3 is TGCGCCAGCAGCTTGGCATCGGACGCTGAAGCTTTCTTT. Translated: CASSLASDAEAFF. The whole variable domain, filled in from reference TRBV5-1 and TRBJ1-1, reads KAGVTQTPRYLIKTRGQQVTLSCSPISGHRSVSWYQQTPGQGLQFLFEYFSETQRNKGNFPGRFSGRQFSNSRSEMNVSTLELGDSALYLCASSLASDAEAFFGQGTRLTVV.

With respect to this clonotype: One junction end disagrees with the germline gene, perhaps due to a read error. The chain carries TRBV2 and TRBJ1-5; no clear D gene. This CDR3 has 14 amino acids. Looked up from germline, CDR1 is SNHLY and CDR2 is FYNNEI. Here the CDR3 reads CTSSEGPVGQPQHF. The CDR3 DNA reads as TGTACCAGCAGTGAAGGGCCTGTCGGGCAGCCCCAGCATTTT.

The CDR3 DNA reads as TGCAGTGCTAGAGACGGGACTAGCGACACAGATACGCAGTATTTT. Translation: CSARDGTSDTDTQYF. This rearrangement joins TRBV20-1 to TRBJ2-3; 10 bases are shared with TRBD2. Germline lookup yields CDR1 DFQATT and CDR2 SNEGSKA (reference sequence). The CDR3 spans 15 residues. With V trimmed by 0 bases and J by 2 bases, 2 bases remained unmatched.

The chain is built from TRBV28 and TRBJ2-1; 9 positions agree with TRBD1. Per germline, CDR1 MDHEN and CDR2 SYDVKM. CDR3 length: 15 amino acids. V trimming: 5 bases; J trimming: 8 bases; junction bases outside the gene matches: 10. The CDR3 DNA is TGTGCCAGCAGTGTTGACAGGGGGGCGGTGGATGAGCAGTTCTTC. Translation gives CASSVDRGAVDEQFF.

This chain links TRBV7-9 with TRBJ2-7; the match to TRBD1 covers 7 bases. The CDR3 consists of 13 residues. CDR1 and CDR2 (germline): SEHNR, FQNEAQ (reference sequence). V shed 6 bases, J shed 2 bases, and the junction held 4 bases outside the gene matches. CDR3 in amino acids: CASSSTGPYEQYF. CDR3 bases: TGTGCCAGCAGTTCGACAGGGCCCTACGAGCAGTACTTC.

The chain employs TRBV20-1 and TRBJ1-5; D uncertain. V shed 1 base and J shed 0 bases, with 10 bases lying between them. This CDR3 spans 15 amino acids. Germline CDR1 is DFQATT and CDR2 is SNEGSKA (reference sequence). This CDR3 is CSARGASYSNQPQHF. In nucleotides, the CDR3 is TGCAGTGCTAGAGGGGCCAGCTATAGCAATCAGCCCCAGCATTTT.

This clonotype was seen only a few times. The chain employs TRBV9 and TRBJ1-1; D ambiguous. The CDR3 has 14 residues. Germline V gene sequence: CDR1 SGDLS, CDR2 YYNGEE. Trimming removed 0 bases at V and 1 base at J, with 7 bases between. The CDR3 reads CASSVAQTNTEAFF. CDR3 sequence (DNA): TGTGCCAGCAGCGTAGCGCAGACGAACACTGAAGCTTTCTTT.

This clonotype was observed many times. This sequence joins TRBV7-9 and TRBJ1-1; D ambiguous. Trimming shortened V by 6 bases and J by 0 bases, and 5 bases separated the two germline ends. The germline V gene has CDR1 SEHNR and CDR2 FQNEAQ (reference sequence). The CDR3 sequence is 12 residues long. DNA of the CDR3: TGTGCCAGCAGAACAGTGAACACTGAAGCTTTCTTT. It codes for CASRTVNTEAFF.

The chain recombines TRBV5-1 with TRBJ2-7, with TRBD2 matching over 8 bases. CDR3 length: 14 amino acids. V dropped 2 bases and J dropped 5; count of bases not matched to a gene: 6. Germline V gene data show CDR1 as SGHRS and CDR2 as YFSETQ. CDR3 DNA sequence: TGCGCCAGCAGCTTTACGGGGGGGCCTCACGAGCAGTACTTC. Residues: CASSFTGGPHEQYF.

The chain is built from TRBV6-8 and TRBJ1-5, with D perhaps matching TRBD1 (6 bases). CDR1 and CDR2 (germline): MNHGY, SAAAGT. This CDR3 contains 15 residues. Deletions cut 0 bases from V and 4 bases from J, with 10 bases between. The CDR3 sequence: CASSYSRTANQPQHF. The CDR3 DNA reads as TGTGCCAGCAGTTACTCCCGGACAGCTAATCAGCCCCAGCATTTT.

This clonotype was seen more than once but under ten times. The genes are TRBV7-2 and TRBJ1-2; D is ambiguous. V was pared by 0 bases and J by 6 bases, with 8 bases between. The germline gives CDR1 SGHTA, CDR2 FQGNSA. This CDR3 is 13 amino acids long. CDR3: CASSLAGVHGYTF. CDR3 bases: TGTGCCAGCAGCTTAGCTGGGGTTCATGGCTACACCTTC.